The clone carrying this T cell receptor beta chain was detected only a few times. Its specificity is not known. This entry is derived from a study of cytomegalovirus exposure and HLA in healthy donors. Study-level points and caveats: A later analysis reportedly found that, within productive TCRs, an Asian-associated ancestry cluster had fewer N-insertions than the mean observed across the approximately 700 donors. TCR beta V- and J-gene trimming was later associated with a missense DCLRE1C variant. When the data were analyzed later, several of the most significant clusters appeared to be linked to common viral pathogens.

Both 60 Vbeta primers and 13 Jbeta primers went into the PCR. The assay was immunoSEQ multiplex PCR, and TCRdb's table has in-frame clones only and misses some. The data show some 150,000 clones, approximately 75% seen once. Specimen: PBMCs. This clonotype was sampled from a man aged 50 to 59 in good health and CMV-seropositive.

The CDR3 bases are TGTGCCAGCAGTGATCCAGCGGGGGGGGCAGATACGCAGTATTTT. Protein sequence: CASSDPAGGADTQYF. The chain couples TRBV6-4 to TRBJ2-3; 10 bases line up with TRBD2. Per germline, CDR1 MRHNA and CDR2 SNTAGT. Trimming cost V 3 bases and J 4 bases; bases outside gene matches: 4. There are 15 residues in the CDR3.